These 9 T cell receptor beta chains were all obtained from the same sample, sequenced in a study of memory CD4+ T cells and cytomegalovirus serostatus. The assay was immunoSEQ multiplex PCR, and TCRdb's table has in-frame clones only and misses some. The repertoire holds under 45,000 clones, with more than 60% as singletons. The sort gate was single viable CD3+CD4+CD8-CD45RO+ cells for memory CD4+ T cells. Sequencing input: memory CD4+ T cells from blood. The receptor set was obtained from an adult in good health and CMV-seronegative.

The chain has TRBV5-4 and TRBJ2-3; the D gene is possibly TRBD2 (5 bases). This CDR3 has 14 amino acids. The ends were cut back, 5 bases at V and 0 bases at J, with 10 bases in the middle. Germline loops: CDR1 SGHNT, CDR2 YYREEE (reference sequence). The CDR3 loop reads CASSKAVSTDTQYF. As DNA, the CDR3 is TGTGCCAGCAGTAAAGCGGTGAGCACAGATACGCAGTATTTT.

The chain employs TRBV2 and TRBJ1-4; 8 nucleotides agree with TRBD1. Germline CDR1 reads SNHLY; CDR2 reads FYNNEI. The CDR3 contains 14 residues. V lost 6 bases, J lost 4 bases, and 4 bases stayed unmatched. As DNA, the CDR3 is TGTGCCAGCAGATGGGACAGGATTAATGAAAAACTGTTTTTT. It translates to CASRWDRINEKLFF.

The gene calls are TRBV29-1 and TRBJ1-5; weak D call: TRBD1 (5 bases). Germline values: CDR1 SQVTM, CDR2 ANQGSEA. Trimming removed 5 bases at V and 7 bases at J, with 15 bases between. CDR3 size: 13 residues. CDR3 in DNA: TGCAGCGTTTCGGTAGGGGCAACCCAGCCCCAGCATTTT. This encodes CSVSVGATQPQHF.

This chain uses TRBV7-9 with TRBJ1-2, with unresolved D. Germline-derived CDR1 and CDR2 are SEHNR and FQNEAQ (reference sequence). This CDR3 comprises 13 residues. The V gene lost 3 bases and the J gene lost 8 bases, with 13 bases spanning the gap. CDR3 in DNA: TGTGCCAGCAGCTTTTCTGTCATCGGAGGCTACACCTTC. Its protein is CASSFSVIGGYTF.

This chain links TRBV5-6 with TRBJ1-2; D is uncertain. The CDR3 length is 13 residues. The germline V gene has CDR1 SGHDT and CDR2 YYEEEE. The V end was cut by 0 bases, the J end by 2 bases, with 5 bases between. The CDR3 DNA reads as TGTGCCAGCAGCTTGGAGTCAAACTATGGCTACACCTTC. Protein product: CASSLESNYGYTF.

The chain has TRBV28 and TRBJ2-1; D unresolved. The V end was cut by 6 bases, the J end by 10 bases, with 16 bases between. Germline CDR1 is MDHEN and CDR2 is SYDVKM. This CDR3 spans 13 amino acids. The CDR3 here is CASRSSVYREQFF. CDR3 sequence (DNA): TGTGCCAGCAGGTCATCTGTATATCGGGAGCAGTTCTTC.

The CDR3 DNA follows: TGTGCCAGCAGCCCCGGGACAGGGGGCTACTACGAGCAGTACTTC. This codes for CASSPGTGGYYEQYF. J is TRBJ2-5 and V is TRBV7-9, with TRBD1 identical over 12 bases. The J call is in doubt because the DNA end fits TRBJ2-7 better. Germline V gene data show CDR1 as SEHNR and CDR2 as FQNEAQ (reference sequence). The CDR3 contains 15 residues.

J is TRBJ1-5 and V is TRBV5-1; D is perhaps TRBD1 (5 bases). In germline, CDR1 is SGHRS, CDR2 YFSETQ. The ends were cut back, 0 bases at V and 4 bases at J, with 14 bases in the middle. The CDR3 is 16 amino acids. The CDR3 here is CASSLDPWGNNQPQHF. CDR3 DNA sequence: TGCGCCAGCAGCTTGGATCCCTGGGGGAATAATCAGCCCCAGCATTTT.

This chain uses TRBV5-1 with TRBJ1-1, with D unclear. V shed 2 bases and J shed 0 bases, with 5 bases lying between them. The V gene's germline CDR1 is SGHRS and CDR2 YFSETQ. The CDR3 is 13 amino acids. DNA of the CDR3: TGCGCCAGCAGCTTCAAGTTGAACACTGAAGCTTTCTTT. It specifies CASSFKLNTEAFF.